The T cell receptor beta chain described here comes from a study of T cells after yellow fever vaccination. This clonotype was seen repeatedly, ten times or more. From the 5' RACE reads, TCRdb called clonotypes with MiXCR, one entry per CDR3 protein. The data contain 240,000 or so distinct CDR3 sequences, 6.9% of them singletons. Sequencing used CD4+ T cells sorted from PBMCs, obtained 15 days after the yellow fever booster vaccination. The sequence was obtained from a man aged 25 to 40 who received the YFV17D yellow fever vaccine.

The CDR3 is CASSYFPGGPSYEQYF. In nucleotides, the CDR3 is TGTGCCAGCAGTTACTTCCCGGGAGGGCCATCCTACGAGCAGTACTTC. The chain links TRBV6-5 to TRBJ2-7; TRBD2 matches 8 bases. This CDR3 contains 16 residues. V was clipped by 1 base and J by 1 base; unmatched bases: 6. Per germline, CDR1 MNHEY and CDR2 SVGAGI.